This TCR beta chain was sequenced for a study of cytomegalovirus exposure and HLA in healthy donors. This table comes from immunoSEQ multiplex PCR, and its TCRdb copy is limited to in-frame clones, with some not included. This sample has roughly 150,000 clones, with about 87% found just once. CDR1 is SQVTM, CDR2 ANQGSEA, per germline. The CDR3 is made up of 14 amino acids. Trimming at V came to 2 bases and at J to 6 bases, leaving 9 bases not matched to a gene. The sequence was obtained from a man aged 18 to 30 in good health and CMV-seropositive. This chain uses TRBV29-1 with TRBJ1-2; TRBD1 agrees at 7 bases. The sample consisted of PBMCs. As DNA, the CDR3 is TGCAGCGTTGAAAGGTGGCAGGGGGTGAATGGCTACACCTTC. As protein: CSVERWQGVNGYTF.